This T cell receptor beta chain was identified in a study of T-cell reconstitution after alpha-beta-depleted transplantation in children. The library targeted TCRbeta and was prepared with unique molecular identifiers. TCRdb reprocessed the PCR reads via MiXCR and lists one record per CDR3 protein. The profile shows some 450,000 distinct CDR3 sequences, 43% of them singletons. CDR3 size: 16 residues. Germline CDR1 MGHRA, CDR2 YSYEKL. The V end lost 1 base, the J end lost 6 bases, and 16 bases lay between the germline ends. On this clonotype: Its antigen is not known.

Study-wide results and caveats: T-cell numbers and diversity one year post-transplant derived largely from freshly generated T cells. At around two months after transplant, the alpha-beta T cells were reportedly derived from several hundred expanded clones that came from non-depleted graft cells. In some patients, recipient T cells and intrathymic progenitors surviving conditioning explained high day-60 diversity.

Material: PBMCs, obtained before TCRalphabeta/CD19-depleted stem cell transplant. The sequence was collected from a girl aged 2 to 9 with aplastic anemia, due to receive a stem cell transplant. This chain uses TRBV4-1 with TRBJ2-1; possibly TRBD2 for D (6 bases). The CDR3 region has the DNA TGCGCCAGCAGCCAAGGGGCCTCGGGGGTCATCAATGAGCAGTTCTTC. Amino acid sequence: CASSQGASGVINEQFF.